This TCR beta chain was captured in a study of cytotoxic CD8 clonotypes in ibrutinib-treated CLL. Notes on the study in general: Circulating CD8+ T-cell counts were tracked by baseline clonality, which exceeded that of age-matched healthy donors.

Trimming pared 1 base from V and 0 bases from J, leaving 7 bases between. Germline assignment: CDR1 SGHTA and CDR2 FQGNSA. This CDR3 comprises 14 residues. As to this clone: Its target is unknown.

The table came from immunoSEQ multiplex PCR; TCRdb's copy has only in-frame clones and leaves some out. The table shows around 70,000 clones, with around 78% occurring only once. This specimen was PBMCs, taken after 24 months of ibrutinib treatment. The chain carries TRBV7-2 and TRBJ2-7; no definite D call. The clonotype comes from a human donor with chronic lymphocytic leukemia. DNA of the CDR3: TGTGCCAGCAGCTTAGACTTGGCCTCCTACGAGCAGTACTTC. Its protein product is CASSLDLASYEQYF.